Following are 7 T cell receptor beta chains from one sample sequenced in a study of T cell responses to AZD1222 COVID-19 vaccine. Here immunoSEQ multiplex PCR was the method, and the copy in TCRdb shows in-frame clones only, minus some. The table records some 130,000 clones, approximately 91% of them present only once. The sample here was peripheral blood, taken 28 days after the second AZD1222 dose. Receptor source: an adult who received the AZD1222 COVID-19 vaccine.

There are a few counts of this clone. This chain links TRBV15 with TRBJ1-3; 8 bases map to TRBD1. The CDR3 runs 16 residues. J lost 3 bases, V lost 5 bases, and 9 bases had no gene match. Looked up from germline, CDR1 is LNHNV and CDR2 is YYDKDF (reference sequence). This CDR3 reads CATSPGLRGHGNTIYF. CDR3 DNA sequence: TGTGCCACCAGCCCAGGGCTCAGGGGGCATGGAAACACCATATATTTT.

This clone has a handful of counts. The DNA for the CDR3 is TGTGCCAGCAGCTACAGGGCAGGGGGGAACTACGAGCAGTACTTC. Translating it yields CASSYRAGGNYEQYF. The rearrangement links TRBV21-1 to TRBJ2-7; TRBD1 reflects the table's D call only, with no check against the DNA. TRBV21-1 is designated a pseudogene. The CDR3 is 15 amino acids.

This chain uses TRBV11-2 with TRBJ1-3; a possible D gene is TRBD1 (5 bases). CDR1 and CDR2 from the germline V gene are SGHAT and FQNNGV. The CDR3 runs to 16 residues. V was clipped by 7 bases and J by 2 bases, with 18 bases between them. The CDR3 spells CASTVGEGLTGNTIYF. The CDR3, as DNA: TGTGCCAGCACCGTGGGGGAAGGACTAACTGGAAACACCATATATTTT. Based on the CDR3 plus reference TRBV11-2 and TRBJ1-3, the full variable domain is EAGVAQSPRYKIIEKRQSVAFWCNPISGHATLYWYQQILGQGPKLLIQFQNNGVVDDSQLPKDRFSAERLKGVDSTLKIQPAKLEDSAVYLCASTVGEGLTGNTIYFGEGSWLTVV.

Here the CDR3 DNA reads TGTGCCAGCAGTTCTCGACAGGGGTGGGGGCAGTACTTC. This codes for CASSSRQGWGQYF. The V gene is TRBV3-1 (or the pseudogene TRBV3-2), the J gene TRBJ2-7; 8 nucleotides line up with TRBD1. The CDR3 consists of 13 residues. With 6 bases clipped from V and 9 bases from J, the junction kept 10 bases outside the gene matches. Germline V CDR1 and CDR2: LGHDT, YNNKEL (reference sequence).

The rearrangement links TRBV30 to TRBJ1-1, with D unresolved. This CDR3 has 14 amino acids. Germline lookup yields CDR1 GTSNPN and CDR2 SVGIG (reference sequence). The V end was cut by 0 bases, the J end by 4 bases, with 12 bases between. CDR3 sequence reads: CAWSVIGYITEAFF. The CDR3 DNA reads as TGTGCCTGGAGTGTAATAGGGTACATCACTGAAGCTTTCTTT.

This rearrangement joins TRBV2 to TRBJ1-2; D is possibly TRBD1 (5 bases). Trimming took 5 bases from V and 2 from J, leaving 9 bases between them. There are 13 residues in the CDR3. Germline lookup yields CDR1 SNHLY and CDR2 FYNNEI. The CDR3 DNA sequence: TGTGCCAGCAGTTCCTGGGACAACTATGGCTACACCTTC. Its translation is CASSSWDNYGYTF.

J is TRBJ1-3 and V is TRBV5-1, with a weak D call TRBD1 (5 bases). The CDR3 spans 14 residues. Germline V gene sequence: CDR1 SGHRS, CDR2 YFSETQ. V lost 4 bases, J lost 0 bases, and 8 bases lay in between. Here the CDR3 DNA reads TGCGCCAGCAGCCCGACAGCCTCTGGAAACACCATATATTTT. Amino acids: CASSPTASGNTIYF.